This T cell receptor beta chain emerged from a study of Ad26.COV2.S vaccination and SARS-CoV-2 variants. Findings and limits, study-wide: Vaccine and placebo groups showed comparable non-spike TCR breadth.

Treatment of the sample: some 19 received Ad26.COV2.S at low or high dose, single or two shots; about 5 received placebo; per-sample allocation not given. Specimen acquisition occurred on day 63 following the initial vaccine or placebo injection. This table comes from immunoSEQ multiplex PCR, and its TCRdb copy is limited to in-frame clones, with some not included. This sample has over 400,000 clones; around 92% occur once, and the top ten carry around 1.7%. As regards this clone: Its target is not known.

The germline V gene has CDR1 SGHDT and CDR2 YYEEEE. J gave up 8 bases and V 0 bases, and 8 bases lay outside the gene matches. The CDR3 covers 16 residues. The receptor's source is a person aged 18 to 65 who received the Ad26.COV2.S COVID-19 vaccine or a placebo. The chain joins TRBV5-6 to TRBJ1-4, with TRBD1 matching over 9 bases. The sample consisted of peripheral blood, taken in a trial of Ad26.COV2.S vaccine versus placebo. CDR3 amino acids: CASSLVLGQGREKLFF. Written as DNA, the CDR3 is TGTGCCAGCAGCTTGGTTTTGGGACAGGGCCGCGAAAAACTGTTTTTT.